The next 26 T cell receptor beta chains were all read from a single sample in a study of T cell responses to AZD1222 COVID-19 vaccine. Sequencing was performed with immunoSEQ multiplex PCR; in TCRdb, only in-frame clones are kept and a portion is missing. The sample has approximately 140,000 clones; 90% to 95% are singletons. The sequences come from peripheral blood, collected on day 0 of AZD1222 vaccination. The origin of the receptors is an adult in good health.

This rearrangement joins TRBV12-3 or TRBV12-4 to TRBJ1-3; D not resolved. This CDR3 has 12 amino acids. The V and J ends lost 4 bases and 9 bases respectively, with 10 bases between them. The CDR3 here is CASSWAPPTIYF. CDR3 coding DNA: TGTGCCAGCAGTTGGGCCCCCCCCACCATATATTTT.

The V gene is TRBV19, the J gene TRBJ2-1, with D possibly being TRBD2 (7 bases). The CDR3 runs to 12 residues. Trimming removed 10 bases from V and 7 bases from J, with 14 bases in between. CDR1 LNHDA and CDR2 SQIVND come from the germline V gene (reference sequence). The CDR3 coding sequence is TGTGCCACTATGGGGGGGCCGAATGAGCAGTTCTTC. This sequence encodes CATMGGPNEQFF.

This sequence joins TRBV4-2 and TRBJ2-1, with 8 bases lining up with TRBD2. The trim removed 5 bases at V and 6 bases at J, leaving 12 bases unmatched. The CDR3 spans 16 residues. Germline assignment: CDR1 LGHNA and CDR2 YNFKEQ. The CDR3, as DNA: TGTGCCAGCAGCGTACATGGGGGACTAGGCTTCAATGAGCAGTTCTTC. Translated, it gives CASSVHGGLGFNEQFF.

This clone was detected only once. This chain joins TRBV6-5 and TRBJ1-6; 10 bases are shared with TRBD1. V shed 6 bases and J 8 bases; nucleotides not matched to a gene: 4. Germline assignment: CDR1 MNHEY and CDR2 SVGAGI. This CDR3 spans 14 amino acids. The chain's CDR3 is CASRLGQGHSPLHF. The DNA of the CDR3 is TGTGCCAGCAGATTGGGACAGGGGCATTCACCCCTCCACTTT.

The chain links TRBV10-3 to TRBJ2-3; D ambiguous. V gave up 5 bases and J gave up 1 base, with 13 bases separating them. The CDR3 is 15 residues long. Germline V gene lookup returns CDR1 ENHRY and CDR2 SYGVKD. CDR3 bases: TGTGCCATCAGTTCCCCACAACAAGGCACAGATACGCAGTATTTT. Translated, it gives CAISSPQQGTDTQYF.

The genes are TRBV28 and TRBJ1-2; 8 nucleotides match TRBD1. The CDR3 is 14 amino acids. V dropped 6 bases and J dropped 6; count of bases not matched to a gene: 9. CDR1 is MDHEN, CDR2 SYDVKM, per germline. CDR3 protein: CASRRTGLKDGYTF. CDR3 sequence (DNA): TGTGCCAGCAGGCGGACAGGGTTGAAGGATGGCTACACCTTC.

This clone has a single count. This chain uses TRBV6-2 or TRBV6-3 with TRBJ2-7, with D possibly being TRBD1 or TRBD2 (6 bases each). The CDR3 runs 15 residues. V shed 0 bases and J shed 4 bases, with 13 bases lying between them. Germline assignment: CDR1 MNHEY and CDR2 SVGEGT. In DNA form, the CDR3 reads TGTGCCAGCAGTTACTCCCATGGGGGGCTGTACGAGCAGTACGTC. Protein product: CASSYSHGGLYEQYV.

A few counts support this clone. V usage is TRBV4-1 and J usage is TRBJ2-7; D may be TRBD2 (5 bases). There are 15 residues in the CDR3. Trimming left V 3 bases short and J 6 bases short, with 18 bases between. From germline, CDR1 is MGHRA and CDR2 YSYEKL. This chain's CDR3 is CASSHPQPVGGEQYV. Here the CDR3 DNA reads TGCGCCAGCAGCCACCCACAACCTGTTGGAGGCGAGCAGTACGTC.

The chain couples TRBV28 to TRBJ1-5, with TRBD1 matching 8 bases. V shed 2 bases, J shed 4 bases, and the junction held 1 base outside the gene matches. The CDR3 is 14 residues long. Germline V gene lookup returns CDR1 MDHEN and CDR2 SYDVKM. This CDR3 reads CASSLGDRNQPQHF. CDR3 coding DNA: TGTGCCAGCAGTTTAGGGGACAGGAATCAGCCCCAGCATTTT.

This clone was counted a few times. This chain links TRBV7-9 with TRBJ1-6; 10 bases align to TRBD1. The CDR3 consists of 15 residues. After removal of 0 bases from V and 10 bases from J, the junction contained 3 bases not matched to a gene. Germline V gene sequence: CDR1 SEHNR, CDR2 FQNEAQ (reference sequence). The CDR3 region has the DNA TGTGCCAGCAGCTTAGCAAGGGACAGGGGATCACCCCTCCACTTT. It specifies CASSLARDRGSPLHF.

The V call is TRBV18, the J call TRBJ2-7, with 11 bases lining up with TRBD2. The CDR3 contains 14 residues. The V and J ends lost 3 bases and 5 bases, in that order; junction bases with no gene match: 3. The germline V gene encodes CDR1 KGHSH and CDR2 LQKENI. CDR3 amino acids: CASSPSGGADEQYV. CDR3 DNA sequence: TGTGCCAGCTCACCTAGCGGGGGGGCGGACGAGCAGTACGTC.

The rearrangement uses TRBV13 and TRBJ2-3; TRBD2 aligns across 12 bases. This CDR3 has 18 residues. Losses at the gene ends were 8 bases for V and 0 bases for J; bases not matched to a gene: 12. The germline CDR1 and CDR2 sequences are PRHDT and FYEKMQ (reference sequence). CDR3 in amino acids: CASRGTSGLADSTDTQYF. CDR3 DNA sequence: TGTGCCAGCCGCGGGACTAGCGGGTTGGCGGATAGCACAGATACGCAGTATTTT.

This rearrangement joins TRBV5-8 to TRBJ1-1; D not resolved. Germline values: CDR1 SGHTS, CDR2 YDEGEE. The V gene lost 2 bases and the J gene lost 10 bases, with 18 bases spanning the gap. This CDR3 region has 14 residues. CDR3 nucleotides: TGTGCCAGCAGCTTTCGGGCCCACGCTGAGGGAGCTTTCTTT. This translates into CASSFRAHAEGAFF. Based on the CDR3 plus reference TRBV5-8 and TRBJ1-1, the full variable domain is EAGVTQSPTHLIKTRGQQATLRCSPISGHTSVYWYQQALGLGLQFLLWYDEGEERNRGNFPPRFSGRQFPNYSSELNVNALELEDSALYLCASSFRAHAEGAFFGQGTRLTVV.

Concerning this clone itself: Germline and junction disagree at one end, which may indicate a read error. This rearrangement joins TRBV6-1 to TRBJ1-5, with 7 bases that match TRBD1. Germline V gene lookup returns CDR1 MNHNS and CDR2 SASEGT. The CDR3 loop spans 13 amino acids. The CDR3 DNA sequence: TGTGCCAGCAGCGAAGGGGACAGTCAGCCCCAGCATTTT. Its translation is CASSEGDSQPQHF.

This chain joins TRBV7-2 and TRBJ1-3; 7 nucleotides match TRBD1. There are 15 residues in the CDR3. J gave up 4 bases and V 3 bases, and 6 bases lay outside the gene matches. Germline values: CDR1 SGHTA, CDR2 FQGNSA. The CDR3 sequence: CASSFQQGRGNTIYF. The DNA for the CDR3 is TGTGCCAGCAGCTTTCAACAGGGGAGGGGAAACACCATATATTTT. Using reference TRBV7-2 and TRBJ1-3 for the parts outside the CDR3, the full variable domain is GAGVSQSPSNKVTEKGKDVELRCDPISGHTALYWYRQSLGQGLEFLIYFQGNSAPDKSGLPSDRFSAERTGGSVSTLTIQRTQQEDSAVYLCASSFQQGRGNTIYFGEGSWLTVV.

The chain uses TRBV4-2 and TRBJ2-2; D is uncertain. Trimming took 1 base from V and 6 from J, leaving 12 bases between them. Germline V gene data show CDR1 as LGHNA and CDR2 as YNFKEQ. The CDR3 is made up of 15 amino acids. CDR3 sequence (DNA): TGTGCCAGCAGCCAAGGTGTATTGTATCCCGGGGAGCTGTTTTTT. Amino acids: CASSQGVLYPGELFF.

The V gene is TRBV19, the J gene TRBJ1-5; 9 positions match TRBD1. This CDR3 region has 15 residues. The junction had 6 bases not matched to a gene; V was cut back by 3 bases and J by 6 bases. The V gene's germline CDR1 is LNHDA and CDR2 SQIVND (reference sequence). The CDR3 nucleotides read TGTGCCAGTAGTATGTCAGGACAGGGGATTCAGCCCCAGCATTTT. Its translation is CASSMSGQGIQPQHF.

The chain couples TRBV2 to TRBJ1-2, with 7 bases fitting TRBD1. The CDR3 spans 14 residues. Germline values: CDR1 SNHLY, CDR2 FYNNEI. J was trimmed by 8 bases and V by 2 bases; bases with no gene match: 8. CDR3 nucleotides: TGTGCCAGCAGTGAAATCCCAGGGGGTCGCGGCTACACCTTC. Translated, it gives CASSEIPGGRGYTF.

The rearrangement joins TRBV7-2 to TRBJ1-1; weak D call: TRBD1 (6 bases). In germline, CDR1 is SGHTA, CDR2 FQGNSA. The CDR3 runs to 14 residues. Trimming shortened V by 2 bases and J by 1 base, and 8 bases separated the two germline ends. The CDR3 coding sequence is TGTGCCAGCAGCTTATTGGGACAGAACACTGAAGCTTTCTTT. This gives the protein CASSLLGQNTEAFF.

This clone was counted a single time. The chain links TRBV4-2 to TRBJ1-5, with D possibly being TRBD1 (6 bases). Germline CDR1 and CDR2: LGHNA and YNFKEQ. This CDR3 has 19 residues. Trimming shortened V by 0 bases and J by 0 bases, and 18 bases separated the two germline ends. The CDR3 DNA reads TGTGCCAGCAGCCAAGATTGGGGGGCGAATCCTAATAGCAATCAGCCCCAGCATTTT. Translating it yields CASSQDWGANPNSNQPQHF.

The rearrangement links TRBV3-1 (or the pseudogene TRBV3-2) to TRBJ1-2; D gene ambiguous. CDR3 size: 15 residues. The V and J ends lost 1 base and 4 bases respectively, with 13 bases between them. The germline V gene encodes CDR1 LGHDT and CDR2 YNNKEL (reference sequence). The CDR3 nucleotides are TGTGCCAGCAGCCAAGGGCGCAGGAGCACCTATGGCTACACCTTC. The encoded protein is CASSQGRRSTYGYTF.

The chain links TRBV4-1 to TRBJ2-1; no clear D gene. V was trimmed by 4 bases and J by 2 bases, leaving 6 bases between them. The CDR3 consists of 13 residues. Germline-derived CDR1 and CDR2 are MGHRA and YSYEKL. The CDR3 DNA is TGCGCCAGCAGCCGGCTAGCCTACAATGAGCAGTTCTTC. Its protein is CASSRLAYNEQFF.

V is TRBV30 and J is TRBJ1-1, with 9 bases fitting TRBD1. V shed 2 bases, J shed 1 base, and the junction held 2 bases outside the gene matches. CDR1 and CDR2 (germline): GTSNPN, SVGIG (reference sequence). The CDR3 has 14 amino acids. CDR3 in amino acids: CAWSMGQGNTEAFF. The CDR3 bases are TGTGCCTGGAGTATGGGACAGGGGAACACTGAAGCTTTCTTT.

This rearrangement joins TRBV28 to TRBJ1-2; the D gene is possibly TRBD1 (5 bases). Germline-derived CDR1 and CDR2 are MDHEN and SYDVKM. The V gene lost 7 bases and the J gene lost 7 bases, with 19 bases spanning the gap. This CDR3 region has 14 residues. In nucleotides, the CDR3 is TGTGCCAGCACCTTGATGGGCAGGGATACTGGCTACACCTTC. It specifies CASTLMGRDTGYTF.

This rearrangement joins TRBV7-2 to TRBJ1-1; D is ambiguous. The V gene's germline CDR1 is SGHTA and CDR2 FQGNSA. Trimming stripped 5 bases from V and 1 base from J, with 20 bases between. This CDR3 spans 17 amino acids. This CDR3 reads CASSPYIQRPRNTEAFF. CDR3 in DNA: TGTGCCAGCAGCCCTTATATTCAAAGACCGCGGAACACTGAAGCTTTCTTT.

This chain uses TRBV6-4 with TRBJ2-1, with 8 bases identical to TRBD2. The germline gives CDR1 MRHNA, CDR2 SNTAGT. This CDR3 region has 17 residues. Trimming at V came to 0 bases and at J to 9 bases, leaving 13 bases not matched to a gene. CDR3 amino acids: CASSDSGSGGASTEQFF. CDR3 in DNA: TGTGCCAGCAGTGACTCAGGTTCGGGGGGGGCCTCCACTGAGCAGTTCTTC.